Included here is one TCR beta chain sequence, with context. Its cognate antigen is unknown. These data are taken from a study of post-analysis software for immune sequencing data. Study-wide results and caveats: Patients used about 5 TRBV segments, including TRBV5-6, TRBV5-1 and TRBV20-1, more often than controls.

CDR3 length: 11 residues. Germline V gene lookup returns CDR1 SGHRS and CDR2 YFSETQ. V lost 4 bases and J 5 bases, leaving 4 bases between the germline ends. Prepared TCR beta cDNA libraries contained unique molecular identifiers. TCRdb independently ran MiXCR on the PCR reads; one entry per CDR3 protein. The sample lists fewer than 700,000 distinct CDR3 sequences; about 40% were seen once. The chain combines TRBV5-1 with TRBJ2-1; D gene unclear. This TCR came from a girl aged 10 to 17 with multiple sclerosis. The sequencing input was blood. The CDR3 nucleotides are TGCGCCAGCAGCGGCCACAATGAGCAGTTCTTC. Amino acid sequence: CASSGHNEQFF.